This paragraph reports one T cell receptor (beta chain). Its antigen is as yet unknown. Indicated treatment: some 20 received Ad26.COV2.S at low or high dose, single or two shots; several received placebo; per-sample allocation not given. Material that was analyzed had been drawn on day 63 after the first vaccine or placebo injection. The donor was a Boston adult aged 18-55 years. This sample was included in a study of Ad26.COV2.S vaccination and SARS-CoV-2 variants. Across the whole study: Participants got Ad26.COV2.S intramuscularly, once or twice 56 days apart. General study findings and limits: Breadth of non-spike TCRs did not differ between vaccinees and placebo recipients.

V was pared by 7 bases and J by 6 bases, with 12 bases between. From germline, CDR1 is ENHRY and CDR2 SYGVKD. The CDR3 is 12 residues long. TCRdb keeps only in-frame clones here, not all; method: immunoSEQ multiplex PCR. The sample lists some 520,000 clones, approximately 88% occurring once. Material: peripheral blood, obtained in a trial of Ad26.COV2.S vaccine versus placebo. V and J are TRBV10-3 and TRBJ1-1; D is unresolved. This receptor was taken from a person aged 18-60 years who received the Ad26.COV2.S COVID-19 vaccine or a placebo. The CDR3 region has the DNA TGTGCCATCATGGGAGGAGCGCCTGAAGCTTTCTTT. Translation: CAIMGGAPEAFF.